The 27 T cell receptor beta chains given below trace back to one sample, sequenced in a study of blood T cell repertoires in COVID-19. The method was immunoSEQ multiplex PCR; TCRdb's version includes in-frame clones alone and lacks a portion of them. The sample records 45,000 to 65,000 clones, over 70% being singletons. What was sequenced was peripheral blood. Receptor source: a man aged 30-40 years with COVID-19, enrolled during active disease.

This chain joins TRBV15 and TRBJ1-2, with D possibly being TRBD1 (5 bases). CDR1 and CDR2 from the germline V gene are LNHNV and YYDKDF (reference sequence). Trimming shortened V by 1 base and J by 9 bases, and 15 bases separated the two germline ends. CDR3 length equals 14 residues. CDR3 sequence: CATSRAGGEARYTF. CDR3 sequence (DNA): TGTGCCACCAGCAGAGCCGGAGGGGAGGCTCGCTACACCTTC.

This clone was observed a handful of times. The genes are TRBV6-2 or TRBV6-3 and TRBJ1-1, with D possibly TRBD1 on 6 matching bases. Germline values: CDR1 MNHEY, CDR2 SVGEGT. The CDR3 extends over 15 amino acids. Trimming took 5 bases from V and 4 from J, leaving 17 bases between them. For the CDR3, the DNA is TGTGCCAGCAGTCTCCGTCAGGGGTGGGGCACTGAAGCTTTCTTT. This translates into CASSLRQGWGTEAFF.

The V and J genes are TRBV7-8 and TRBJ2-1, with 7 nucleotides matching TRBD2. Germline V gives CDR1 SGHVS, CDR2 FQNEAQ. This CDR3 is built from 15 residues. Trimming took 5 bases from V and 8 from J; bases not matched to a gene: 12. The CDR3 DNA reads as TGTGCCAGCAGCCGACGACTAGCCCAGGCATATGAGCAGTTCTTC. Translating it yields CASSRRLAQAYEQFF.

The chain recombines TRBV11-2 with TRBJ2-1; 8 bases fit TRBD2. The V and J ends lost 5 bases and 9 bases, in that order; junction bases with no gene match: 9. This CDR3 comprises 14 residues. Germline lookup yields CDR1 SGHAT and CDR2 FQNNGV. DNA for the CDR3: TGTGCCAGCAGCCGTAGCGGGAATAGGGGTGAGCAGTTCTTC. Translated: CASSRSGNRGEQFF.

This clone was found a few times. This chain links TRBV7-9 with TRBJ1-3; possible D gene TRBD1, 5 bases. CDR1 is SEHNR, CDR2 FQNEAQ, per germline (reference sequence). This CDR3 is 17 amino acids long. V shed 2 bases and J shed 0 bases, with 14 bases lying between them. CDR3 sequence: CASSLSMGPLSGNTIYF. The CDR3 DNA follows: TGTGCCAGCAGCTTATCAATGGGGCCTCTCTCTGGAAACACCATATATTTT.

The chain couples TRBV27 to TRBJ2-5; 7 nucleotides line up with TRBD1. Looked up from germline, CDR1 is MNHEY and CDR2 is SMNVEV (reference sequence). The V and J ends lost 8 bases and 6 bases, in that order; junction bases with no gene match: 12. The CDR3 loop spans 14 amino acids. Written as DNA, the CDR3 is TGTGCCAGCCGAACTTTAGGGGGCCAGCAGACCCAGTACTTC. Protein sequence: CASRTLGGQQTQYF.

The chain has TRBV9 and TRBJ2-7; a weak D match, TRBD2 (5 bases). The length of the CDR3 is 13 residues. Deletions cut 3 bases from V and 4 bases from J, with 11 bases between. Germline-derived CDR1 and CDR2 are SGDLS and YYNGEE. The CDR3 spells CASSAGLRYEQYF. In nucleotides, the CDR3 is TGTGCCAGCAGCGCCGGACTCCGATACGAGCAGTACTTC. Full variable domain (missing parts from reference TRBV9 and TRBJ2-7): DSGVTQTPKHLITATGQRVTLRCSPRSGDLSVYWYQQSLDQGLQFLIQYYNGEERAKGNILERFSAQQFPDLHSELNLSSLELGDSALYFCASSAGLRYEQYFGPGTRLTVT.

V is TRBV6-1 and J is TRBJ1-2; TRBD1 agrees at 8 bases. The CDR3 consists of 14 residues. J was trimmed by 4 bases and V by 2 bases; bases with no gene match: 3. Germline CDR1 reads MNHNS; CDR2 reads SASEGT. DNA for the CDR3: TGTGCCAGCAGTGAACGACAGGGGAGCTATGGCTACACCTTC. Protein sequence: CASSERQGSYGYTF.

This sequence joins TRBV5-6 and TRBJ1-5, with D perhaps TRBD1 (5 bases). V lost 4 bases to trimming and J lost 9 bases, with 17 bases between them. This CDR3 is built from 14 residues. Germline CDR1 and CDR2: SGHDT and YYEEEE. Here the CDR3 reads CASSLPGDAAPQHF. For the CDR3, the DNA is TGTGCCAGCAGCCTTCCGGGGGACGCCGCGCCCCAGCATTTT.

V and J are TRBV9 and TRBJ1-4, with 8 positions matching TRBD1. Germline V gives CDR1 SGDLS, CDR2 YYNGEE. The V segment lost 3 bases and the J segment 3 bases; nucleotides outside the gene matches: 1. This CDR3 is built from 14 residues. The CDR3: CASSETGANEKLFF. The DNA of the CDR3 is TGTGCCAGCAGCGAGACAGGGGCTAATGAAAAACTGTTTTTT.

This clone was seen only once. The chain joins TRBV30 to TRBJ1-1; 11 bases agree with TRBD1. The CDR3 extends over 15 amino acids. CDR1 is GTSNPN and CDR2 is SVGIG in the germline V gene (reference sequence). V lost 0 bases, J lost 10 bases, and 10 bases stayed unmatched. In nucleotides, the CDR3 is TGTGCCTGGAGTGTCCCGGGACAGGGGGACCCTGGAGCTTTCTTT. Its protein product is CAWSVPGQGDPGAFF.

The J gene is TRBJ2-1, the V gene TRBV28; 8 bases align to TRBD2. The CDR3 is 15 residues long. The V segment lost 6 bases and the J segment 5 bases; nucleotides outside the gene matches: 9. Germline-derived CDR1 and CDR2 are MDHEN and SYDVKM. This CDR3 is CASSLAGWGNNEQFF. The CDR3 DNA sequence: TGTGCCAGCAGCTTAGCGGGATGGGGGAACAATGAGCAGTTCTTC. Using reference TRBV28 and TRBJ2-1 for the parts outside the CDR3, the full variable domain is DVKVTQSSRYLVKRTGEKVFLECVQDMDHENMFWYRQDPGLGLRLIYFSYDVKMKEKGDIPEGYSVSREKKERFSLILESASTNQTSMYLCASSLAGWGNNEQFFGPGTRLTVL.

The V gene is TRBV9, the J gene TRBJ2-2, with 11 nucleotides matching TRBD2. CDR3 length: 20 residues. Germline CDR1 reads SGDLS; CDR2 reads YYNGEE. J gave up 0 bases and V 3 bases, and 13 bases lay outside the gene matches. The CDR3 DNA sequence: TGTGCCAGCAGCGCCGTACCCGGGACTAGCGGACGAACGAACACCGGGGAGCTGTTTTTT. This codes for CASSAVPGTSGRTNTGELFF.

DNA of the CDR3: TGTGCCAGCAGCTCCGGGACAACTCAAGAAAAACTGTTTTTT. Protein: CASSSGTTQEKLFF. The V gene is TRBV6-2 or TRBV6-3, the J gene TRBJ1-4; TRBD1 is a possible D gene (6 bases). Germline V gives CDR1 MNHEY, CDR2 SVGEGT. V lost 6 bases, J lost 8 bases, and 16 bases lay in between. This CDR3 contains 14 residues.

This chain links TRBV7-6 with TRBJ1-2; no definite D call. From germline, CDR1 is SGHVS and CDR2 FNYEAQ. This CDR3 has 17 amino acids. Trimming removed 1 base at V and 6 bases at J, with 21 bases between. The CDR3 DNA is TGTGCCAGCAGCTTAGATATTGGGAGCGGGCTTGGGAATGGCTACACCTTC. Protein sequence: CASSLDIGSGLGNGYTF.

This chain uses TRBV19 with TRBJ2-4; weak D call: TRBD1 (6 bases). This CDR3 has 14 residues. V was trimmed by 9 bases and J by 3 bases, leaving 15 bases between them. Looked up from germline, CDR1 is LNHDA and CDR2 is SQIVND (reference sequence). CDR3 nucleotide sequence: TGTGCCAGCTCCGAGGGGGTGGACAAAAACATTCAGTACTTC. Its translation is CASSEGVDKNIQYF.

The CDR3 DNA follows: TGCGCCAGCAGCCAAGGACAGGGCTCCTACGAGCAGTACTTC. Its protein product is CASSQGQGSYEQYF. V and J are TRBV5-1 and TRBJ2-7; TRBD1 agrees at 8 bases. Losses at the gene ends were 4 bases for V and 0 bases for J; bases not matched to a gene: 3. Germline lookup yields CDR1 SGHRS and CDR2 YFSETQ. The CDR3 has 14 amino acids.

The chain employs TRBV9 and TRBJ1-1, with no clear D. From germline, CDR1 is SGDLS and CDR2 YYNGEE. The CDR3 loop spans 13 amino acids. V lost 3 bases, J lost 0 bases, and 6 bases lay in between. The CDR3 is CASSGRVNTEAFF. CDR3 nucleotide sequence: TGTGCCAGCAGCGGGAGGGTGAACACTGAAGCTTTCTTT. The complete variable domain, with remaining parts taken from reference TRBV9 and TRBJ1-1, reads DSGVTQTPKHLITATGQRVTLRCSPRSGDLSVYWYQQSLDQGLQFLIQYYNGEERAKGNILERFSAQQFPDLHSELNLSSLELGDSALYFCASSGRVNTEAFFGQGTRLTVV.

The chain employs TRBV5-1 and TRBJ2-5; D might be TRBD2 (5 bases). V was shortened by 4 bases and J by 1 base, with 8 bases between the two germline ends. From germline, CDR1 is SGHRS and CDR2 YFSETQ. The CDR3 has 13 residues. The CDR3 DNA reads TGCGCCAGCAGCCCGGCGGGCCAAGAGACCCAGTACTTC. Protein: CASSPAGQETQYF. Based on the CDR3 plus reference TRBV5-1 and TRBJ2-5, the full variable domain is KAGVTQTPRYLIKTRGQQVTLSCSPISGHRSVSWYQQTPGQGLQFLFEYFSETQRNKGNFPGRFSGRQFSNSRSEMNVSTLELGDSALYLCASSPAGQETQYFGPGTRLLVL.

The V call is TRBV10-2, the J call TRBJ2-5; D might be TRBD1 (6 bases). Germline assignment: CDR1 WSHSY and CDR2 SAAADI. The CDR3 runs to 14 residues. V was pared by 6 bases and J by 2 bases, with 13 bases between. The CDR3 loop is CASRTPDRQETQYF. The CDR3 DNA sequence: TGCGCCAGCAGGACCCCTGACAGGCAAGAGACCCAGTACTTC.

The CDR3 bases are TGTGCCAGCAGCTCCGGGAGGGGGACCGGCACCGGGGAGCTGTTTTTT. Amino acid sequence: CASSSGRGTGTGELFF. The chain recombines TRBV7-2 with TRBJ2-2, with TRBD2 matching over 8 bases. This CDR3 contains 16 residues. Losses at the gene ends were 4 bases for V and 4 bases for J; bases not matched to a gene: 8. CDR1 and CDR2 (germline): SGHTA, FQGNSA.

The chain has TRBV5-6 and TRBJ1-5; D unclear. This CDR3 is built from 16 residues. Trimming pared 0 bases from V and 2 bases from J, leaving 12 bases between. Germline loops: CDR1 SGHDT, CDR2 YYEEEE. The CDR3 sequence is CASSLGQALRNQPQHF. In DNA, the CDR3 is TGTGCCAGCAGCTTGGGTCAGGCTCTTCGCAATCAGCCCCAGCATTTT.

This chain uses TRBV29-1 with TRBJ2-3; TRBD1 matches at 9 bases. The length of the CDR3 is 21 residues. In germline, CDR1 is SQVTM, CDR2 ANQGSEA. The V gene end was trimmed by 5 bases and the J gene end by 2 bases; junction bases not matched to a gene: 26. The CDR3 nucleotides are TGCAGCGTTTCTACCCGGGGGGACAGGGTTAGAAAGGGGCCGGCCACAGATACGCAGTATTTT. Translated: CSVSTRGDRVRKGPATDTQYF.

This chain joins TRBV6-5 and TRBJ2-1; tentative D call: TRBD2 (5 bases). From germline, CDR1 is MNHEY and CDR2 SVGAGI. Trimming took off 4 bases at V and 3 bases at J, with 7 bases between the two ends. The CDR3 sequence is 13 residues long. CDR3 amino acids: CASSSDYYNEQFF. As DNA, the CDR3 is TGTGCCAGCAGTTCAGACTACTACAATGAGCAGTTCTTC.

The chain uses TRBV6-5 and TRBJ1-5; D call uncertain. Trimming took off 6 bases at V and 0 bases at J, with 12 bases between the two ends. The germline CDR1 and CDR2 sequences are MNHEY and SVGAGI. The length of the CDR3 is 15 residues. The CDR3 loop is CASRGAGDSNQPQHF. Here the CDR3 DNA reads TGTGCCAGCAGGGGCGCGGGAGATAGCAATCAGCCCCAGCATTTT.

The J gene is TRBJ1-1, the V gene TRBV18; 8 bases are a match to TRBD1. In germline, CDR1 is KGHSH, CDR2 LQKENI. V lost 2 bases and J lost 1; bases outside the gene matches: 0. This CDR3 has 14 residues. The CDR3 bases are TGTGCCAGCTCACCAGGGACAGGGAACACTGAAGCTTTCTTT. This gives the protein CASSPGTGNTEAFF. The whole variable domain, filled in from reference TRBV18 and TRBJ1-1, reads NAGVMQNPRHLVRRRGQEARLRCSPMKGHSHVYWYRQLPEEGLKFMVYLQKENIIDESGMPKERFSAEFPKEGPSILRIQQVVRGDSAAYFCASSPGTGNTEAFFGQGTRLTVV.

This clone was seen more than once but under ten times. The gene calls are TRBV27 and TRBJ2-3; possible D gene TRBD1, 6 bases. Looked up from germline, CDR1 is MNHEY and CDR2 is SMNVEV (reference sequence). V lost 3 bases and J 2 bases, leaving 18 bases between the germline ends. This CDR3 is 17 amino acids long. CDR3 in amino acids: CASSLGTDSYFTDTQYF. The DNA of the CDR3 is TGTGCCAGCAGTTTGGGGACGGACAGCTACTTCACAGATACGCAGTATTTT.